This TCR beta chain was sequenced during a study of early T cells in non-severe SARS-CoV-2 infection. TCRdb fed the 5' RACE reads into MiXCR, producing one record per CDR3 protein. Of some 91,000 distinct CDR3 sequences in the sample, under 15% were seen once. The table lists this clonotype with many counts. In germline, CDR1 is SEHNR, CDR2 FQNEAQ (reference sequence). The CDR3 has 13 residues. The ends were cut back, 5 bases at V and 2 bases at J, with 4 bases in the middle. This TCR came from an adult who was a healthcare worker with PCR-confirmed SARS-CoV-2 infection or an uninfected control (not recorded which). The chain links TRBV7-9 to TRBJ2-6; unclear D gene. The sequenced sample was whole blood. The CDR3 protein is CASSPTGANVLTF. CDR3 nucleotide sequence: TGTGCCAGCAGCCCCACTGGGGCCAACGTCCTGACTTTC.